These 25 T cell receptor beta chains originate from one sample sequenced in a study of cytomegalovirus exposure and HLA in healthy donors. It was with 60 Vbeta and 13 Jbeta primers that the PCR ran. Only in-frame clones appear in the TCRdb table, and some are missing; sequencing was by immunoSEQ multiplex PCR. This sample has tens of thousands of clones; 60% to 80% occur once, and the top ten carry around an eighth. The sequenced sample was PBMCs. These receptors all come from a woman aged 40 to 49 in good health and CMV-seropositive.

The chain links TRBV5-6 to TRBJ2-2; 8 bases fit TRBD1. This CDR3 has 14 amino acids. J was trimmed by 5 bases and V by 4 bases; bases with no gene match: 4. From germline, CDR1 is SGHDT and CDR2 YYEEEE. The CDR3 DNA sequence: TGTGCCAGCAGCCTCCGGGACAGGACCGGGGAGCTGTTTTTT. It specifies CASSLRDRTGELFF.

The CDR3 reads CASSLGGEEAFF. The DNA of the CDR3 is TGCGCCAGCAGCTTGGGGGGGGAAGAAGCTTTCTTT. This chain uses TRBV5-1 with TRBJ1-1; perhaps TRBD1 as D (5 bases). V lost 0 bases, J lost 8 bases, and 8 bases lay in between. CDR3 size: 12 residues. Germline loops: CDR1 SGHRS, CDR2 YFSETQ.

V usage is TRBV5-1 and J usage is TRBJ2-7; D is possibly TRBD1 (6 bases). Per germline, CDR1 SGHRS and CDR2 YFSETQ. The V and J ends lost 4 bases and 0 bases respectively, with 14 bases between them. The CDR3 loop spans 15 amino acids. DNA for the CDR3: TGCGCCAGCAGCCCGGGACATGAGAGCTCCTACGAGCAGTACTTC. This codes for CASSPGHESSYEQYF. The whole variable domain, remainder taken from reference TRBV5-1 and TRBJ2-7, is KAGVTQTPRYLIKTRGQQVTLSCSPISGHRSVSWYQQTPGQGLQFLFEYFSETQRNKGNFPGRFSGRQFSNSRSEMNVSTLELGDSALYLCASSPGHESSYEQYFGPGTRLTVT.

The rearrangement links TRBV5-8 to TRBJ1-6, with 7 bases that match TRBD1. Trimming removed 3 bases from V and 3 bases from J; junction bases left unmatched: 3. The germline CDR1 and CDR2 sequences are SGHTS and YDEGEE. This CDR3 is 15 amino acids long. CDR3 nucleotide sequence: TGTGCCAGCAGCTCGGGACAGAACTATAATTCACCCCTCCACTTT. It yields the protein CASSSGQNYNSPLHF.

The sample holds a few counts of this clone. V and J are TRBV5-6 and TRBJ2-7; TRBD2 is a possible D gene (5 bases). The CDR3 extends over 14 amino acids. The V end lost 1 base, the J end lost 2 bases, and 10 bases lay between the germline ends. Per the germline V gene, CDR1 is SGHDT and CDR2 is YYEEEE. CDR3 in amino acids: CASSLFIGTYEQYF. The CDR3 coding sequence is TGTGCCAGCAGCTTGTTCATCGGGACCTACGAGCAGTACTTC.

This clone showed up just a few times. The V call is TRBV2, the J call TRBJ2-1; 10 bases match TRBD2. The V segment lost 9 bases and the J segment 3 bases; nucleotides outside the gene matches: 2. Germline CDR1 is SNHLY and CDR2 is FYNNEI. This CDR3 has 13 amino acids. This CDR3 is CARRLAGYNEQFF. DNA for the CDR3: TGTGCCAGGCGACTAGCGGGCTACAATGAGCAGTTCTTC.

CDR3 DNA: TGTGCCAGCAGCGCCACGGGGGAGGGAGAGACCCAGTACTTC. Translated, it gives CASSATGEGETQYF. This rearrangement joins TRBV7-3 to TRBJ2-5, with TRBD2 matching over 7 bases. The germline gives CDR1 SGHTA, CDR2 FQGTGA. V was clipped by 5 bases and J by 4 bases; unmatched bases: 7. The CDR3 loop spans 14 amino acids.

The V gene is TRBV7-9, the J gene TRBJ2-5, with D unclear. V shed 7 bases and J shed 0 bases, with 9 bases lying between them. The V gene's germline CDR1 is SEHNR and CDR2 FQNEAQ (reference sequence). This CDR3 has 13 residues. CDR3 protein: CASTYDYQETQYF. The DNA for the CDR3 is TGTGCCAGCACCTATGACTACCAAGAGACCCAGTACTTC.

The J gene is TRBJ2-5, the V gene TRBV25-1, with a weak D call TRBD2 (5 bases). There are 14 residues in the CDR3. Germline V gene sequence: CDR1 MGHDK, CDR2 SYGVNS. Between the trimmed V and J ends, which lost 1 base and 4 bases, there was a span of 10 bases. This chain's CDR3 is CASSEFGEGETQYF. CDR3 nucleotides: TGTGCCAGCAGTGAATTCGGGGAAGGAGAGACCCAGTACTTC.

The chain carries TRBV9 and TRBJ2-5, with 10 positions matching TRBD2. CDR1 and CDR2 (germline): SGDLS, YYNGEE. Losses at the gene ends were 0 bases for V and 0 bases for J; bases not matched to a gene: 11. The CDR3 has 19 amino acids. The CDR3 region is CASSVAILAGEPNQETQYF. Written as DNA, the CDR3 is TGTGCCAGCAGCGTAGCAATCCTAGCGGGAGAGCCTAACCAAGAGACCCAGTACTTC.

V is TRBV27 and J is TRBJ2-3; 8 bases match TRBD2. The germline V gene has CDR1 MNHEY and CDR2 SMNVEV (reference sequence). CDR3 length: 19 amino acids. V lost 6 bases and J lost 4; bases outside the gene matches: 21. Here the CDR3 reads CASSPQTAGGLGWADTQYF. CDR3 coding DNA: TGTGCCAGCAGCCCGCAAACTGCGGGGGGCCTTGGGTGGGCAGATACGCAGTATTTT.

The chain joins TRBV19 to TRBJ1-4; tentatively, D is TRBD1 (5 bases). Germline V CDR1 and CDR2: LNHDA, SQIVND (reference sequence). The CDR3 is 16 amino acids. V gave up 5 bases and J gave up 12 bases, with 25 bases separating them. CDR3 in DNA: TGTGCCAGTAGTTCCTGGACGGGGGGTCGTGTAGCTGAACTGTTTTTT. Translating gives CASSSWTGGRVAELFF.

This sequence joins TRBV18 and TRBJ2-5; perhaps TRBD1 as D (5 bases). V lost 2 bases and J lost 5, with 15 bases in between. The germline CDR1 and CDR2 sequences are KGHSH and LQKENI. This CDR3 region has 15 residues. The CDR3 sequence is CASSPNFRGGETQYF. CDR3 bases: TGTGCCAGCTCACCAAATTTTAGGGGTGGCGAGACCCAGTACTTC.

The genes are TRBV10-1 and TRBJ2-3; unclear D gene. This CDR3 contains 17 residues. CDR1 WNHNN and CDR2 SYGVQD come from the germline V gene (reference sequence). The V end was cut by 8 bases, the J end by 2 bases, with 23 bases between. CDR3 region: CASPRLCLVGNTDTQYF. CDR3 DNA: TGCGCCAGCCCCCGTTTGTGTCTAGTCGGAAACACAGATACGCAGTATTTT.

The CDR3 DNA follows: TGCGCCAGCAGCTGGACAAACCCTAGCGGGGGGGACACAGATACGCAGTATTTT. Its protein is CASSWTNPSGGDTDTQYF. The rearrangement links TRBV5-1 to TRBJ2-3, with 12 bases aligning to TRBD2. Looked up from germline, CDR1 is SGHRS and CDR2 is YFSETQ. V dropped 3 bases and J dropped 2; count of bases not matched to a gene: 10. This CDR3 comprises 18 residues.

The chain has TRBV2 and TRBJ1-2; 7 bases map to TRBD1. CDR1 SNHLY and CDR2 FYNNEI come from the germline V gene. This CDR3 is built from 14 residues. The V and J ends lost 4 bases and 4 bases, in that order; junction bases with no gene match: 6. In DNA, the CDR3 is TGTGCCAGCAGTGTAGCCGGACAGGTCTATGGCTACACCTTC. Encoded protein: CASSVAGQVYGYTF.

This clone was recorded a few times. The rearrangement uses TRBV9 and TRBJ1-3; D is ambiguous. Looked up from germline, CDR1 is SGDLS and CDR2 is YYNGEE. The CDR3 has 15 residues. V gave up 2 bases and J gave up 0 bases, with 9 bases separating them. CDR3 in amino acids: CASSVGRPSGNTIYF. The DNA for the CDR3 is TGTGCCAGCAGCGTGGGCCGACCCTCTGGAAACACCATATATTTT.

This clone was observed a handful of times. The V and J genes are TRBV9 and TRBJ1-3, with 10 positions matching TRBD1. V dropped 0 bases and J dropped 1; count of bases not matched to a gene: 7. Germline V gene sequence: CDR1 SGDLS, CDR2 YYNGEE. There are 18 residues in the CDR3. The CDR3 here is CASSVEGTGVRSGNTIYF. DNA for the CDR3: TGTGCCAGCAGCGTAGAGGGGACAGGGGTCAGATCTGGAAACACCATATATTTT.

The rearrangement joins TRBV5-1 to TRBJ1-3, with D possibly matching TRBD1 (5 bases). Germline CDR1 SGHRS, CDR2 YFSETQ. The V end lost 4 bases, the J end lost 1 base, and 12 bases lay between the germline ends. The CDR3 extends over 15 amino acids. CDR3: CASSHRGISGNTIYF. CDR3 nucleotide sequence: TGCGCCAGCAGCCATAGGGGAATATCTGGAAACACCATATATTTT. The full variable domain, completed using reference TRBV5-1 and TRBJ1-3, is KAGVTQTPRYLIKTRGQQVTLSCSPISGHRSVSWYQQTPGQGLQFLFEYFSETQRNKGNFPGRFSGRQFSNSRSEMNVSTLELGDSALYLCASSHRGISGNTIYFGEGSWLTVV.

This clone was seen a single time. The chain couples TRBV27 to TRBJ2-3; D uncertain. The CDR3 runs 15 residues. The V gene's germline CDR1 is MNHEY and CDR2 SMNVEV (reference sequence). V lost 3 bases to trimming and J lost 0 bases, with 10 bases between them. In DNA, the CDR3 is TGTGCCAGCAGTTTTAGCCGGTCTAGCACAGATACGCAGTATTTT. Amino acid sequence: CASSFSRSSTDTQYF.

This clone was seen a few times. The chain has TRBV29-1 and TRBJ2-1; perhaps TRBD2 as D (5 bases). Trimming took off 6 bases at V and 6 bases at J, with 9 bases between the two ends. The germline CDR1 and CDR2 sequences are SQVTM and ANQGSEA. The CDR3 is made up of 11 amino acids. The CDR3 reads CSVGGGNEQFF. Written as DNA, the CDR3 is TGCAGCGTCGGAGGAGGCAATGAGCAGTTCTTC.

This chain connects TRBV25-1 to TRBJ2-5; D is ambiguous. Germline V gene data show CDR1 as MGHDK and CDR2 as SYGVNS. With 3 bases removed from V and 4 bases from J, the gap between germline ends came to 15 bases. This CDR3 is 15 amino acids long. This CDR3 is CASSDPGQERETQYF. The CDR3 nucleotides are TGTGCCAGCAGTGACCCGGGTCAAGAGCGAGAGACCCAGTACTTC.

The V gene is TRBV5-1, the J gene TRBJ2-7; a weak D match, TRBD1 (6 bases). From germline, CDR1 is SGHRS and CDR2 YFSETQ. Deletions cut 1 base from V and 2 bases from J, with 19 bases between. The CDR3 has 17 amino acids. This CDR3 reads CASSLKRDDRPTYEQYF. The CDR3 nucleotides are TGCGCCAGCAGCTTGAAGAGGGATGACAGGCCGACCTACGAGCAGTACTTC. Complete variable domain (other parts from reference TRBV5-1 and TRBJ2-7): KAGVTQTPRYLIKTRGQQVTLSCSPISGHRSVSWYQQTPGQGLQFLFEYFSETQRNKGNFPGRFSGRQFSNSRSEMNVSTLELGDSALYLCASSLKRDDRPTYEQYFGPGTRLTVT.

The rearrangement links TRBV15 to TRBJ1-3; D is undetermined. V lost 1 base and J 1 base, leaving 5 bases between the germline ends. CDR3 length equals 14 residues. The germline V gene has CDR1 LNHNV and CDR2 YYDKDF (reference sequence). In nucleotides, the CDR3 is TGTGCCACCAGCAGAGGTACTTCTGGAAACACCATATATTTT. Its protein product is CATSRGTSGNTIYF.

Judged by abundance, this clone is medium-sized. The chain joins TRBV2 to TRBJ1-5; D may be TRBD1 (5 bases). V was cut by 6 bases and J by 3 bases, with 9 bases left in between. Germline V gene lookup returns CDR1 SNHLY and CDR2 FYNNEI. The CDR3 covers 13 residues. CDR3 loop: CASSDSYNQPQHF. Here the CDR3 DNA reads TGTGCCAGCAGCGACAGTTACAATCAGCCCCAGCATTTT.